The following is a TCR beta chain sequence with its context. The source of the sample is a study of shared clonotypes between healthy human individuals. TCRdb's table, derived via immunoSEQ multiplex PCR, lists solely in-frame clones and lacks some. The sample carries about 2.4 million clones, more than 80% recorded once. Material for sequencing was naive CD4+ T cells sorted from blood. Subset reported: CD45RA+ positively selected. The receptor comes from a man aged 18 to 29 in good health.

The CDR3, as DNA: TGTGCCAGTAGTCCGACCCCCCGGACAGGGTACTACGAGCAGTACTTC. Its protein is CASSPTPRTGYYEQYF. V usage is TRBV19 and J usage is TRBJ2-7, with TRBD1 identical over 8 bases. Looked up from germline, CDR1 is LNHDA and CDR2 is SQIVND (reference sequence). Germline trimming cut 5 bases from V and 3 bases from J; bases unmatched to any gene: 12. This CDR3 spans 16 amino acids. Full variable domain (remainder filled in from reference TRBV19 and TRBJ2-7): DGGITQSPKYLFRKEGQNVTLSCEQNLNHDAMYWYRQDPGQGLRLIYYSQIVNDFQKGDIAEGYSVSREKKESFPLTVTSAQKNPTAFYLCASSPTPRTGYYEQYFGPGTRLTVT.